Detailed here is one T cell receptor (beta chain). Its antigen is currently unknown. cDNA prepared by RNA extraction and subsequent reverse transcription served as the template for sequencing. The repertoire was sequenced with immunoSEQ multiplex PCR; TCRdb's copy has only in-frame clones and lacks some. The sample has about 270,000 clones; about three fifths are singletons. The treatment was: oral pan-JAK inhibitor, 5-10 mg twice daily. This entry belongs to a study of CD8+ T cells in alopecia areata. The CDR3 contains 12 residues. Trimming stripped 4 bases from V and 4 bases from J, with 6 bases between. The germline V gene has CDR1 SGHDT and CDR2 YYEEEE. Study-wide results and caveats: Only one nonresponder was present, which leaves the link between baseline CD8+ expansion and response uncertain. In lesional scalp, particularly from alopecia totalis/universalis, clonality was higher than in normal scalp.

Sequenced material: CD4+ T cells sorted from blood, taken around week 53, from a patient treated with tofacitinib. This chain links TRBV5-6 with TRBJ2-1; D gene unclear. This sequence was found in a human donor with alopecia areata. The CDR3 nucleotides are TGTGCCAGCAGCCTATTATACAATGAGCAGTTCTTC. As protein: CASSLLYNEQFF.